Presented here are 13 T cell receptor beta chains from one specimen sequenced in a study of CD8 T cells in ankylosing spondylitis. Study-level points and caveats: Ankylosing spondylitis blood appeared to be characterized by a TCR beta motif of roughly eight highly homologous variants.

Their recognized antigens are unknown. TCRdb itself ran the 5' RACE reads through MiXCR, one entry per CDR3 protein. The data show some 200,000 distinct CDR3 sequences, approximately 7.3% seen once. The sample comprised blood, either unsorted or a sorted T cell fraction (not recorded which). The receptors come from a male donor with ankylosing spondylitis.

This clonotype was found a few times. The chain recombines TRBV7-9 with TRBJ2-7; D is uncertain. Germline assignment: CDR1 SEHNR and CDR2 FQNEAQ (reference sequence). CDR3 length: 15 amino acids. Trimming shortened V by 1 base and J by 2 bases, and 12 bases separated the two germline ends. CDR3 DNA sequence: TGTGCCAGCAGCTTAGATCCCAAGTATACCTACGAGCAGTACTTC. It encodes CASSLDPKYTYEQYF.

The rearrangement uses TRBV27 and TRBJ2-3; D not certain. V was trimmed by 5 bases and J by 0 bases, leaving 18 bases between them. Germline V gene lookup returns CDR1 MNHEY and CDR2 SMNVEV (reference sequence). The CDR3 is 17 amino acids. This CDR3 is CASSPTIGTSSTDTQYF. Here the CDR3 DNA reads TGTGCCAGCAGTCCCACTATTGGTACTTCTAGCACAGATACGCAGTATTTT.

This clonotype was counted at least ten times. The V call is TRBV6-5, the J call TRBJ2-7; maybe TRBD2 (5 bases). V lost 5 bases and J 2 bases, leaving 10 bases between the germline ends. The CDR3 loop spans 13 amino acids. Per the germline V gene, CDR1 is MNHEY and CDR2 is SVGAGI. CDR3 bases: TGTGCCAGCAGTAACGGGGAAACCTACGAGCAGTACTTC. This sequence encodes CASSNGETYEQYF.

This clonotype was seen ten or more times. The chain's CDR3 is CSVELDTGELFF. CDR3 DNA: TGCAGCGTTGAACTGGACACCGGGGAGCTGTTTTTT. The chain carries TRBV29-1 and TRBJ2-2; D is uncertain. Trimming removed 2 bases from V and 3 bases from J, with 4 bases in between. The CDR3 totals 12 residues. Germline V lookup: CDR1 SQVTM, CDR2 ANQGSEA.

The chain joins TRBV6-2 or TRBV6-3 to TRBJ1-1; TRBD1 is a possible D gene (5 bases). The germline gives CDR1 MNHEY, CDR2 SVGEGT. The CDR3 has 16 residues. Trimming removed 0 bases at V and 0 bases at J, with 11 bases between. CDR3 in amino acids: CASSYSRVGMNTEAFF. As DNA, the CDR3 is TGTGCCAGCAGTTACTCCAGGGTTGGCATGAACACTGAAGCTTTCTTT.

The chain uses TRBV29-1 and TRBJ2-2; TRBD1 aligns across 8 bases. V was pared by 3 bases and J by 2 bases, with 2 bases of the junction left unmatched. This CDR3 is 14 amino acids long. Germline assignment: CDR1 SQVTM and CDR2 ANQGSEA. This CDR3 reads CSVDRGQNTGELFF. DNA for the CDR3: TGCAGCGTTGACAGGGGGCAAAACACCGGGGAGCTGTTTTTT.

This clonotype was seen at least ten times. The chain uses TRBV6-2 or TRBV6-3 and TRBJ2-7; possible D gene TRBD2, 6 bases. CDR1 and CDR2 from the germline V gene are MNHEY and SVGEGT. Trimming left V 0 bases short and J 0 bases short, with 18 bases between. This CDR3 spans 18 amino acids. CDR3 nucleotides: TGTGCCAGCAGTTACTCGATTGGGGAGGACGTAAGCTCCTACGAGCAGTACTTC. Translating gives CASSYSIGEDVSSYEQYF.

This clonotype has at least ten counts. This sequence joins TRBV20-1 and TRBJ2-7, with TRBD2 matching 8 bases. Germline V gene data show CDR1 as DFQATT and CDR2 as SNEGSKA (reference sequence). J was trimmed by 7 bases and V by 6 bases; bases with no gene match: 5. CDR3 length: 11 residues. CDR3 nucleotide sequence: TGCAGTGCCAGACTAGCGCGGGAGCAGTACTTC. This translates into CSARLAREQYF.

This clonotype showed up many times. The chain is built from TRBV5-1 and TRBJ2-7; no clear D gene. The CDR3 is 12 residues long. Trimming cost V 1 base and J 3 bases, with 5 bases left between them. In germline, CDR1 is SGHRS, CDR2 YFSETQ. As DNA, the CDR3 is TGCGCCAGCAGCTTGTCCGGCTACGAGCAGTACTTC. It is translated as CASSLSGYEQYF.

This clonotype has more than one count but fewer than ten. V usage is TRBV24-1 and J usage is TRBJ1-2; unclear D gene. V was shortened by 4 bases and J by 7 bases, with 6 bases between the two germline ends. CDR3 length equals 11 residues. Germline assignment: CDR1 KGHDR and CDR2 SFDVKD. The CDR3 protein is CATSDPGGYTF. CDR3 DNA: TGTGCCACCAGTGACCCCGGTGGCTACACCTTC.

The V and J genes are TRBV11-1 and TRBJ2-1; 10 bases agree with TRBD2. The CDR3 totals 20 residues. J gave up 6 bases and V 0 bases, and 17 bases lay outside the gene matches. Germline V CDR1 and CDR2: SGHAT, FQDESV (reference sequence). DNA for the CDR3: TGTGCCAGCAGCTTAGCGGTCCTAGCGGGAGTGGAAGGGCCTGGCAATGAGCAGTTCTTC. Translated: CASSLAVLAGVEGPGNEQFF.

This clonotype was observed at least ten times. The chain is built from TRBV9 and TRBJ2-3, with D perhaps TRBD1 or TRBD2 (6 bases each). Deletions cut 4 bases from V and 7 bases from J, with 13 bases between. The CDR3 contains 13 residues. Germline V CDR1 and CDR2: SGDLS, YYNGEE. CDR3 DNA: TGTGCCAGCAGCTTCTTCGGGGGCTATACGCAGTATTTT. Its protein is CASSFFGGYTQYF.

This clonotype was found many times. The V call is TRBV7-9, the J call TRBJ2-3; 11 bases fit TRBD1. Germline-derived CDR1 and CDR2 are SEHNR and FQNEAQ (reference sequence). The V and J ends lost 5 bases and 3 bases, in that order; junction bases with no gene match: 7. The CDR3 consists of 16 residues. The CDR3 DNA follows: TGTGCCAGCAGCCCGGGACAGGGGGAGTGGACAGATACGCAGTATTTT. It is translated as CASSPGQGEWTDTQYF.